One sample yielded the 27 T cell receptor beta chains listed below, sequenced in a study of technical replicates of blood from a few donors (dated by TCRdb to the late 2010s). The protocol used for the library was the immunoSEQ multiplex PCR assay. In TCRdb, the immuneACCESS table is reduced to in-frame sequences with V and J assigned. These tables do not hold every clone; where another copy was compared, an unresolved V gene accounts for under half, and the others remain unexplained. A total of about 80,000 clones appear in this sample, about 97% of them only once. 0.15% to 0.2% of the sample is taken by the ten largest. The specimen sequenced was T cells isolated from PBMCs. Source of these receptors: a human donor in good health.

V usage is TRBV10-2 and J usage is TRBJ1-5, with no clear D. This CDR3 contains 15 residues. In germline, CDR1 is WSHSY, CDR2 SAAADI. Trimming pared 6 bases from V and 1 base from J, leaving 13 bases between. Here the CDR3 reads CASRPGVGSNQPQHF. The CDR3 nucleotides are TGCGCCAGCAGGCCCGGGGTGGGCAGCAATCAGCCCCAGCATTTT.

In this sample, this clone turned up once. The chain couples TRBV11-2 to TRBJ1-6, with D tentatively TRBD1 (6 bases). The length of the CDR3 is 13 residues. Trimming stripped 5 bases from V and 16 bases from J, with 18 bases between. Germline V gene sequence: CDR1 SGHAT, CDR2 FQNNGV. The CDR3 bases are TGTGCCAGCAGCCCCTTTACAGGGACCGAGCTCCACTTT. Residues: CASSPFTGTELHF.

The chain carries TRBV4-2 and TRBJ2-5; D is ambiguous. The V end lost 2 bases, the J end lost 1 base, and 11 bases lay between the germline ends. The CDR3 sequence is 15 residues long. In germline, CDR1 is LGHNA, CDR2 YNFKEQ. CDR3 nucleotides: TGTGCCAGCAGCCAAAAAGGAATAGCCCAAGAGACCCAGTACTTC. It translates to CASSQKGIAQETQYF.

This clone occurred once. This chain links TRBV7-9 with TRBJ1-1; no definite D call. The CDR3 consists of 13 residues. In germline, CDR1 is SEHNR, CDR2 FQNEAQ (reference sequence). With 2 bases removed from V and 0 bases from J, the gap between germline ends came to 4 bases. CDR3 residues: CASSLQVNTEAFF. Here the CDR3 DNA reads TGTGCCAGCAGCTTACAGGTGAACACTGAAGCTTTCTTT.

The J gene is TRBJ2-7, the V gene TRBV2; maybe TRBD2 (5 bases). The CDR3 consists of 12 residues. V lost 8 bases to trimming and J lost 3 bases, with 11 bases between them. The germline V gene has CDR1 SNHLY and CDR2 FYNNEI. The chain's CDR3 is CASLGSDYEQYF. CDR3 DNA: TGTGCCAGCCTTGGTAGCGACTACGAGCAGTACTTC.

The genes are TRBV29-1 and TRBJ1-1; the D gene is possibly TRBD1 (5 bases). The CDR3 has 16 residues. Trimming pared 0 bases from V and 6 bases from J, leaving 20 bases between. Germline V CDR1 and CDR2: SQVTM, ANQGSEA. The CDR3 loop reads CSVEDRGSGSPAEAFF. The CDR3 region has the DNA TGCAGCGTTGAAGATAGGGGCAGTGGATCTCCTGCTGAAGCTTTCTTT. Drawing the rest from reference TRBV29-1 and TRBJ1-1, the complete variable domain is SAVISQKPSRDICQRGTSLTIQCQVDSQVTMMFWYRQQPGQSLTLIATANQGSEATYESGFVIDKFPISRPNLTFSTLTVSNMSPEDSSIYLCSVEDRGSGSPAEAFFGQGTRLTVV.

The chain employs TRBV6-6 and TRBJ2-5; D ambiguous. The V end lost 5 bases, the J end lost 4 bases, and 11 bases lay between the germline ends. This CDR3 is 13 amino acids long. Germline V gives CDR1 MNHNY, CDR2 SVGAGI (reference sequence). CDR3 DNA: TGTGCCAGCAGTCTATCCTTATCAGAGACCCAGTACTTC. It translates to CASSLSLSETQYF.

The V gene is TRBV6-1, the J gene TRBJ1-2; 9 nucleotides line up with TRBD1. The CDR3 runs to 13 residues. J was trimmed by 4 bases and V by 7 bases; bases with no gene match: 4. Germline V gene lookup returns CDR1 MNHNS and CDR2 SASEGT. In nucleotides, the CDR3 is TGTGCCAGCACCCGGGACAGGGCCTATGGCTACACCTTC. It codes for CASTRDRAYGYTF.

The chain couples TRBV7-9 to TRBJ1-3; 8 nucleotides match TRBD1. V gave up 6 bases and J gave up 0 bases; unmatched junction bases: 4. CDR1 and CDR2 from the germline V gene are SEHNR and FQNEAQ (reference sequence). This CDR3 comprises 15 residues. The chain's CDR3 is CASRQTGGSGNTIYF. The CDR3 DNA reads TGTGCCAGCAGGCAAACAGGGGGCTCTGGAAACACCATATATTTT.

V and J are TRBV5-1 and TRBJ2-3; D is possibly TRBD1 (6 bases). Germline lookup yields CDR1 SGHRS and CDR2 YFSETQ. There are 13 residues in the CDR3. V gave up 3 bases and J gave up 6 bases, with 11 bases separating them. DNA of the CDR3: TGCGCCAGCAGCTCTACAGGGTTGGATACGCAGTATTTT. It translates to CASSSTGLDTQYF.

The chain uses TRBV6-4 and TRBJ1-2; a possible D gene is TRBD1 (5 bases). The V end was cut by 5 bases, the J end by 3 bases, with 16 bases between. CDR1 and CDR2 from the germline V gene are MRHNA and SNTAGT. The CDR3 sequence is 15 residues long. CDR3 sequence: CASSQLGHADYGYTF. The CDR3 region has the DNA TGTGCCAGCAGTCAGCTAGGACATGCTGACTATGGCTACACCTTC.

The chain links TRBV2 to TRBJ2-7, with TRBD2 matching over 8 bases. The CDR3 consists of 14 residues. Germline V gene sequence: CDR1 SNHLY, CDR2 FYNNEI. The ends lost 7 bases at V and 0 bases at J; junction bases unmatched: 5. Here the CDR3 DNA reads TGTGCCAGCATTTCTAGCGGGTTCTCCTACGAGCAGTACTTC. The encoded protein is CASISSGFSYEQYF. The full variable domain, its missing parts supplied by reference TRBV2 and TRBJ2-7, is EPEVTQTPSHQVTQMGQEVILRCVPISNHLYFYWYRQILGQKVEFLVSFYNNEISEKSEIFDDQFSVERPDGSNFTLKIRSTKLEDSAMYFCASISSGFSYEQYFGPGTRLTVT.

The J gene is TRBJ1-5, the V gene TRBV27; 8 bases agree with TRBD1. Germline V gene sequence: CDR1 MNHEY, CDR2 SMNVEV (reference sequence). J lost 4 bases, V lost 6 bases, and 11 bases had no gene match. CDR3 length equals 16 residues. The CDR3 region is CASRFTTGVGNQPQHF. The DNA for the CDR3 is TGTGCCAGCAGATTTACGACAGGGGTAGGGAATCAGCCCCAGCATTTT.

Here the CDR3 reads CASSTGAGNQPQHF. In DNA form, the CDR3 reads TGTGCCAGCAGTACAGGGGCGGGCAATCAGCCCCAGCATTTT. The chain employs TRBV2 and TRBJ1-5; 7 nucleotides align to TRBD1. Germline V gives CDR1 SNHLY, CDR2 FYNNEI. The CDR3 has 14 amino acids. The trim removed 5 bases at V and 2 bases at J, leaving 3 bases unmatched.

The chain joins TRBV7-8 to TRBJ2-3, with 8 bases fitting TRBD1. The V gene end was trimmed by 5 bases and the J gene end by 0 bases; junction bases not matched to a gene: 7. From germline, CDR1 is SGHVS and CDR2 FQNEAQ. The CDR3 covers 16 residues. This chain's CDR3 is CASSPRTGHSTDTQYF. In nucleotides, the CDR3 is TGTGCCAGCAGCCCCAGGACAGGGCACAGCACAGATACGCAGTATTTT.

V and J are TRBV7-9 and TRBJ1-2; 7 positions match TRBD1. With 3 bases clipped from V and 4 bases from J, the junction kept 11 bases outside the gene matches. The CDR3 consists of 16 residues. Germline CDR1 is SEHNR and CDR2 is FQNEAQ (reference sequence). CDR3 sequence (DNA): TGTGCCAGCAGCTTTTCCCCGGGACAGTCTCTCTATGGCTACACCTTC. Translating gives CASSFSPGQSLYGYTF. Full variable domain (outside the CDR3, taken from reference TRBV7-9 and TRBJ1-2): DTGVSQNPRHKITKRGQNVTFRCDPISEHNRLYWYRQTLGQGPEFLTYFQNEAQLEKSRLLSDRFSAERPKGSFSTLEIQRTEQGDSAMYLCASSFSPGQSLYGYTFGSGTRLTVV.

The CDR3 region is CASSQEGVSPASGRTQYF. CDR3 DNA: TGCGCCAGCAGCCAAGAGGGAGTGTCGCCGGCTAGCGGAAGGACCCAGTACTTC. V gene TRBV4-1 combines with J gene TRBJ2-5, with 7 positions matching TRBD2. V shed 0 bases and J 7 bases; nucleotides not matched to a gene: 17. This CDR3 region has 18 residues. The germline CDR1 and CDR2 sequences are MGHRA and YSYEKL.

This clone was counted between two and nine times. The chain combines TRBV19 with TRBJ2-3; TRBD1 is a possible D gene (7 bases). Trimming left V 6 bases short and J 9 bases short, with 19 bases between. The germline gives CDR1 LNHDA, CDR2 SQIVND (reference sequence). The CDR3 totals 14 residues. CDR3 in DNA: TGTGCCAGTAGAAGCGAGATCCAGGGGGGAACGCAGTATTTT. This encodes CASRSEIQGGTQYF.

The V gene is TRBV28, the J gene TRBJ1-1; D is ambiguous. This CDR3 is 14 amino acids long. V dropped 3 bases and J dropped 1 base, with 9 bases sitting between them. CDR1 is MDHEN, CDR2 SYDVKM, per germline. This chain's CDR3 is CASSLGRRNTEAFF. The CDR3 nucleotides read TGTGCCAGCAGTTTGGGGAGGCGGAACACTGAAGCTTTCTTT.

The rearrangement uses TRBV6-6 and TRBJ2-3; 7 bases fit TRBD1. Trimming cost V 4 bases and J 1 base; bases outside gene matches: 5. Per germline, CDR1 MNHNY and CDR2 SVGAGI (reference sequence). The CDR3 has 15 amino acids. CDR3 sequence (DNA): TGTGCCAGCAGTTCCAACAGGGGTGGCACAGATACGCAGTATTTT. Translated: CASSSNRGGTDTQYF.

CDR3 nucleotides: TGTGCCAGCAGCTTCGGACAGGGCGATTCACCCCTCCACTTT. This translates into CASSFGQGDSPLHF. The chain employs TRBV5-6 and TRBJ1-6, with TRBD1 matching over 8 bases. With V trimmed by 2 bases and J by 8 bases, 3 bases remained unmatched. This CDR3 is built from 14 residues. Germline CDR1 and CDR2: SGHDT and YYEEEE.

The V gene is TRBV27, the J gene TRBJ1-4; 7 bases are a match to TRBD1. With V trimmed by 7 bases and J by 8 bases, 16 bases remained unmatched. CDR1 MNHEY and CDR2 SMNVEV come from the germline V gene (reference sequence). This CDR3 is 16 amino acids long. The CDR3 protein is CASKSQGRGGGEKLFF. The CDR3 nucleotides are TGTGCCAGCAAGTCGCAGGGAAGAGGGGGCGGGGAAAAACTGTTTTTT.

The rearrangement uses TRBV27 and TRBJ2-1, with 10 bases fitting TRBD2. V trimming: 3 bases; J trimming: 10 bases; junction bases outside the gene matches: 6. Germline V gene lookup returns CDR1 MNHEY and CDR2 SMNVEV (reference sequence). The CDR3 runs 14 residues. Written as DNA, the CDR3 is TGTGCCAGCAGTTTTAGCGGGAGGTCCGGGGAGCAGTTCTTC. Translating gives CASSFSGRSGEQFF.

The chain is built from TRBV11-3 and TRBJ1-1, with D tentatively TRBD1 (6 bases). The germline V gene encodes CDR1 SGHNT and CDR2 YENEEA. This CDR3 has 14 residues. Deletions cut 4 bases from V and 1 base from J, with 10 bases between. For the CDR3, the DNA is TGTGCCAGCAGCTACGGGACACAGAACACTGAAGCTTTCTTT. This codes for CASSYGTQNTEAFF.

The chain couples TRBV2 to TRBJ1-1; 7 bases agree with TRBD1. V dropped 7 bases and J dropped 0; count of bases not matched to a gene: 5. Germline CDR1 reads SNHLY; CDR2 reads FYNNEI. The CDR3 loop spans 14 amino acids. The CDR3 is CASTLQGMNTEAFF. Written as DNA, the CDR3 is TGTGCCAGCACCTTACAGGGGATGAACACTGAAGCTTTCTTT.

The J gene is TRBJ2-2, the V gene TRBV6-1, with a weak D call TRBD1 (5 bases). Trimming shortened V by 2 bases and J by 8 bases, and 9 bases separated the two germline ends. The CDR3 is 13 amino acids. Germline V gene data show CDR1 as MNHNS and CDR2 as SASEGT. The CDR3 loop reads CASSEQGAGELFF. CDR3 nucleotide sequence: TGTGCCAGCAGTGAACAAGGGGCTGGGGAGCTGTTTTTT.

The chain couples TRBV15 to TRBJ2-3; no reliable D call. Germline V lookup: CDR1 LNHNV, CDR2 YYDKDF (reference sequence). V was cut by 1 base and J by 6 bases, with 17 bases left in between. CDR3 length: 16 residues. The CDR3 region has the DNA TGTGCCACCAGCAGAGCCGAGACACCTATTGGGGATACGCAGTATTTT. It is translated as CATSRAETPIGDTQYF.